This record covers a single T cell receptor beta chain. Its antigen is unidentified. The sample is drawn from a study of T cell responses to AZD1222 COVID-19 vaccine. Study outcomes and limitations: Within unmutated variant regions lay the reported targets of nearly half of spike-specific TCRs. Recipients of two AZD1222 doses showed rising Spike-specific TCR breadth and depth.

The CDR3 has 16 residues. The germline V and J ends were trimmed by 5 bases and 5 bases, with 21 bases remaining between them. Germline CDR1 is SEHNR and CDR2 is FQNEAQ (reference sequence). The table came from immunoSEQ multiplex PCR; TCRdb's copy has only in-frame clones and leaves some out. The sample has around 140,000 clones; around 85% are singletons. This rearrangement joins TRBV7-9 to TRBJ1-1; D gene unclear. The specimen comprised peripheral blood, sampled 28 days after the second dose of the MenACWY control vaccine. The TCR originated in an adult who received the MenACWY meningococcal vaccine as a control. CDR3 amino acids: CASSPSGFSMGTEAFF. The CDR3 nucleotides are TGTGCCAGCAGCCCAAGCGGATTTTCTATGGGGACTGAAGCTTTCTTT.